This T cell receptor beta chain was sequenced in a study of graft-versus-host responses after intestinal transplantation. General study results and limits: Ileal or blood samples showed some GvH clones first, and such clones were also found in recipient marrow. High graft-versus-host to host-versus-graft T cell clonal ratios marked allografts of patients with graft-donor macrochimerism.

The CDR3 is 16 amino acids. Unmatched junction bases numbered 17, after V lost 9 bases and J lost 7 bases. CDR1 SNHLY and CDR2 FYNNEI come from the germline V gene. Libraries were prepared by immunoSEQ multiplex PCR; TCRdb keeps only in-frame clonotypes and omits some of them. The repertoire has about 18,000 clones, over 75% of them found once; the top ten carry 1.9%. On this clone itself: Its specificity is unknown.

This chain links TRBV2 with TRBJ1-2; 10 bases match TRBD1. This clonotype was obtained from a human patient who received an intestinal transplant, so some T cells may come from the graft donor. This specimen consisted of PBMCs, obtained 14 days after transplant. The CDR3 coding sequence is TGTGCCAGACCCCAAGCCTACGGACAGGGGGTTAGTGGCTACACCTTC. This translates into CARPQAYGQGVSGYTF. Drawing the rest from reference TRBV2 and TRBJ1-2, the complete variable domain is EPEVTQTPSHQVTQMGQEVILRCVPISNHLYFYWYRQILGQKVEFLVSFYNNEISEKSEIFDDQFSVERPDGSNFTLKIRSTKLEDSAMYFCARPQAYGQGVSGYTFGSGTRLTVV.